A selection of T cell receptor beta chains follows, all from one sample in a study of blood T cell repertoires in COVID-19. Assay used: immunoSEQ multiplex PCR; TCRdb lists only in-frame clones, some missing. The sample holds some 34,000 clones; approximately 89% are singletons and the top ten take about 7%. Sequencing was carried out using peripheral blood. These receptors were collected from a human donor in a cohort sampled during active COVID-19. CDR3s include the opening cysteine and the closing phenylalanine or tryptophan. The order of the fields is V gene, J gene, D gene, clone size, CDR3 protein, CDR3 DNA. The D gene is left open where the match is weak. Size is omitted from some rows. Given values are once, few, many or a class for expanded clones.

TRBV9,TRBJ1-6,.,.,CASSVGPRQTDNSPLHF,TGTGCCAGCAGCGTAGGACCCAGACAGACGGATAATTCACCCCTCCACTTT
TRBV7-9,TRBJ2-1,TRBD1,.,CASSFLGQVEFF,TGTGCCAGCAGCTTCCTCGGACAGGTGGAGTTCTTC
TRBV6-6,TRBJ2-5,.,.,CASSLMGPRQPGVETQYF,TGTGCCAGCAGTCTTATGGGGCCGCGACAGCCCGGTGTCGAGACCCAGTACTTC
TRBV10-3,TRBJ2-2,TRBD2,.,CAISGSSGRGNTGELFF,TGTGCCATCAGTGGTAGTAGCGGGAGGGGGAACACCGGGGAGCTGTTTTTT
TRBV6-5,TRBJ2-7,TRBD2,.,CASSATSGSLYEQYF,TGTGCCAGCAGCGCAACTAGCGGGAGCCTCTACGAGCAGTACTTC
TRBV5-4,TRBJ2-2,TRBD2,.,CASSLVGRDTGELFF,TGTGCCAGCAGCTTGGTGGGGAGGGACACCGGGGAGCTGTTTTTT
TRBV2,TRBJ2-5,.,.,CASRQQETQYF,TGTGCCAGCCGACAGCAAGAGACCCAGTACTTC
TRBV9,TRBJ2-5,TRBD2,.,CASSPGTSGFAETQYF,TGTGCCAGCAGCCCCGGGACTAGCGGGTTCGCAGAGACCCAGTACTTC
TRBV7-9,TRBJ1-1,TRBD1,.,CASSPEQGSTEAFF,TGTGCCAGCAGCCCAGAACAGGGGTCCACTGAAGCTTTCTTT
TRBV28,TRBJ2-3,TRBD2,.,CALSGGTDTQYF,TGTGCCCTTAGCGGGGGAACAGATACGCAGTATTTT
TRBV7-6,TRBJ2-7,TRBD2,.,CASSSQAGAYEQYF,TGTGCCAGCAGCTCCCAGGCGGGGGCCTACGAGCAGTACTTC
TRBV30,TRBJ2-2,.,few,CAWRLRGGELFF,TGTGCCTGGAGGCTGCGGGGTGGGGAGCTGTTTTTT
TRBV29-1,TRBJ2-7,.,.,CSVGPGAYEQYF,TGCAGCGTGGGGCCGGGGGCCTACGAGCAGTACTTC
TRBV19,TRBJ2-6,.,.,CASRRQAYGANVLTF,TGTGCCAGTAGAAGACAGGCGTATGGGGCCAACGTCCTGACTTTC
TRBV30,TRBJ1-5,TRBD1,few,CAWGGQGKPQHF,TGTGCCTGGGGCGGACAGGGGAAGCCCCAGCATTTT
TRBV30,TRBJ2-7,TRBD2,.,CAWSRGLRTSGRLIDEQYF,TGTGCCTGGAGTAGGGGCCTAAGGACTAGCGGGAGATTAATTGACGAGCAGTACTTC
TRBV5-1,TRBJ2-3,.,.,CASSSPPLTDTQYF,TGCGCCAGCAGCTCCCCTCCCCTCACAGATACGCAGTATTTT
TRBV7-8,TRBJ2-3,TRBD2,.,CASSPTSGSADTQYF,TGTGCCAGCAGCCCCACTAGCGGATCAGCAGATACGCAGTATTTT
TRBV10-3,TRBJ2-7,TRBD2,once,CAISERTSGDLDEQYF,TGTGCCATCAGTGAAAGGACTAGCGGGGATCTTGACGAGCAGTACTTC
TRBV28,TRBJ2-1,.,.,CASISGGRSSSYNEQFF,TGTGCCAGCATATCCGGGGGGCGATCTAGCTCCTACAATGAGCAGTTCTTC
TRBV7-9,TRBJ2-7,TRBD1,few,CASSLEDRAPYEQYF,TGTGCCAGCAGCTTAGAAGACAGGGCTCCCTACGAGCAGTACTTC
TRBV5-6,TRBJ2-1,TRBD1,.,CASSGRGQGLEQFF,TGTGCCAGCAGCGGACGGGGACAGGGTTTGGAGCAGTTCTTC
TRBV5-1,TRBJ1-5,.,.,CASSLPGVPQHF,TGCGCCAGCAGCTTACCAGGTGTGCCCCAGCATTTT
TRBV7-6,TRBJ2-7,.,.,CASSYLGTAGGEQYF,TGTGCCAGCAGCTACTTAGGGACTGCCGGTGGGGAGCAGTACTTC
TRBV19,TRBJ2-4,TRBD2,.,CASSLRGTTQSKNIQYF,TGTGCCAGTAGTTTACGGGGGACTACTCAATCCAAAAACATTCAGTACTTC
TRBV11-3,TRBJ2-5,TRBD1,once,CASSSSGTDRAQYF,TGTGCCAGCAGCTCCTCCGGGACAGACCGGGCCCAGTACTTC
TRBV15,TRBJ1-1,.,.,CATSRGDKNTEAFF,TGTGCCACCAGCAGAGGAGACAAGAACACTGAAGCTTTCTTT
TRBV11-3,TRBJ2-5,.,.,CASSLGPSGETQYF,TGTGCCAGCAGCTTGGGCCCGTCTGGAGAGACCCAGTACTTC
TRBV19,TRBJ2-2,TRBD1,few,CASRGGQGATGELFF,TGTGCCAGTAGAGGGGGACAGGGGGCGACCGGGGAGCTGTTTTTT